This T cell receptor (beta chain) was retrieved from a study of blood T cell repertoires in COVID-19. About the study: The United States, Italy and Spain provided the acute and convalescent COVID-19 samples. From T cells, B-cell-depleted T cells, or PBMCs came the material, which was cDNA or gDNA.

The authors' processing: Nucleated cell number was recorded as an estimate derived from reference gene primer amplification. The repertoire was sequenced with immunoSEQ multiplex PCR; TCRdb's copy has only in-frame clones and lacks some. V, J and clone size were drawn from that table, and D and trimming were deduced from the DNA. Of approximately 55,000 clones in the sample, around 80% were seen once. V dropped 4 bases and J dropped 2; count of bases not matched to a gene: 12. The CDR3 runs to 18 residues. Germline V gene data show CDR1 as SGHTA and CDR2 as FQGNSA. Seattle enrolled patients during active infection and tracked them longitudinally.

The sample consisted of peripheral blood. The gene calls are TRBV7-2 and TRBJ2-3; 10 nucleotides agree with TRBD1. The sequence derives from a man in his thirties or forties with COVID-19, enrolled during active disease. CDR3 loop: CASSSTASGTGATDTQYF. The CDR3 nucleotides read TGTGCCAGCAGCTCAACCGCCTCCGGGACAGGGGCCACAGATACGCAGTATTTT.